This T cell receptor beta chain was documented in a study of early T cells in non-severe SARS-CoV-2 infection. The V and J ends lost 0 bases and 3 bases respectively, with 5 bases between them. The CDR3 is 14 residues long. Looked up from germline, CDR1 is SGHTA and CDR2 is FQGTGA. This clonotype was seen only a few times. Unique molecular identifier tags were affixed to discrete cDNA molecules. MiXCR, applied by TCRdb to the 5' RACE reads, yields one record per CDR3 protein. This table holds 45,000 to 60,000 distinct CDR3 sequences, approximately 10% found once. V usage is TRBV7-3 and J usage is TRBJ2-2; unclear D gene. The sample in question was whole blood, obtained at baseline. This sequence originates from an adult who was a healthcare worker with PCR-confirmed SARS-CoV-2 infection or an uninfected control (not recorded which). CDR3 sequence reads: CASSLTLHTGELFF. The CDR3 DNA is TGTGCCAGCAGCTTAACGTTGCACACCGGGGAGCTGTTTTTT.